The text below deals with one TCR beta chain. This clonotype was counted at least ten times. Its antigen is still unknown. The sample holds no much larger clone one base away, and base qualities are not on file. The source of the sample is a study of blood T cells in healthy people across ages (dated by TCRdb to between 2014 and 2017). With respect to the entire study: In model experiments, roughly one uniquely barcoded TCR beta cDNA molecule per two T cells was captured by template switching. Using deep sequencing normalized with unique cDNA molecular identifiers, the study measured how TCR beta repertoire diversity changes with age. Four age groups were formed from the donors: young (average approximately 15 years), middle-aged (approximately 39), aged (around 62) and long-lived (approximately 78). To avoid experimental bias, donors of different ages were distributed randomly across sequencing lanes. Using the same blood draw, the study looked at two additional independent replicas of 1 million unique cDNA reads for two donors, one aged 18 to 30 and the other aged 80 or older.

Findings and caveats that apply to the study as a whole: Observed TCR beta diversity per million T cells fell roughly linearly with age, and a significant reduction was already apparent by age roughly 41. Since profiling was done on bulk unsorted PBMCs, naive and antigen-experienced compartments could not be conclusively compared. There was a strong correlation between observed TCR beta diversity and the percentage of naive T cells measured by flow cytometry. Compared with the aged group, more naive CD4+ T cells, fewer expanded clones and increased TCR diversity were shown by the long-lived group, suggesting age selection. Total diversity estimates from one million sequenced T cells were considered lower bounds and underestimates. Because the CMV infection status of the donors was unknown, age-related changes in expanded clonotypes may potentially have been confounded.

The library was produced with 5' RACE. This sample was sequenced with an Illumina HiSeq 2500. A second PCR of roughly 6 to 11 cycles was run with a J-beta primer mix and a sample-barcoded 5' primer. A unique molecular identifier was introduced onto each TCR beta cDNA molecule by a template-switch 5' adaptor carrying 12 random nucleotides. At least 3 million CDR3-containing paired-end reads were obtained from each sample. First-strand cDNA was synthesized from all RNA with the Mint cDNA synthesis kit, primed by a TRBC-specific oligonucleotide. All cDNA was treated with uracil-DNA glycosylase and then went through a first 18-cycle PCR with the universal primers M1SS and BC2_uni_R. Regarding the original processing steps: Each sample was normalized by randomly selecting 1 million high-quality reads, each carrying a distinct molecular identifier. Instead of being binned into consensus sequences, reads with shared molecular identifiers were discarded. MiTCR, with a Q25 quality threshold and the strictest error-elimination algorithm, was used for CDR3 identification, clonotype clustering and error correction. A nonparametric unseen species model using Euler transformation provided a lower-bound estimate of total TCR beta diversity. TCRdb ran its own pipeline on the public reads, namely fastp trimming at Q25 and MiXCR clone calling, and kept in-frame beta chains. Entries are consolidated by CDR3 protein sequence, retaining the most common genes and DNA. The V and J calls shown here were made by TCRdb, not taken from the authors' results. The sample table contains about 640,000 distinct CDR3 sequences; only one count was recorded for roughly three fifths of them. The top ten constitute around 37% of the sample.

Systemically healthy Caucasian individuals from Russia, some 40 in total and aged about 6 to 100 years, were included as donors. Around 10 milliliters of peripheral blood were collected from each donor into EDTA-treated Vacutainer tubes. PBMCs were isolated by Ficoll-Paque density-gradient centrifugation, with at least 7 million obtained per sample. Total RNA was extracted from PBMCs with Trizol reagent, with at least 5.5 micrograms obtained per sample. The percentages of naive CD45RAhigh/CD27high T cells were determined by flow cytometry on a PBMC aliquot from every donor. CDR1 and CDR2, looked up from the germline V gene, are SGHAT and FQNNGV. The CDR3 holds 14 amino acids from the cysteine to the phenylalanine. Here the CDR3 DNA is all that survives: 42 bases in frame from base 1. Relative to germline, V is missing 3 bases and J is missing 5 bases, with 7 bases of the junction outside any gene match.

The chain couples TRBV11-2 to TRBJ2-7, with 7 junctional bases fitting TRBD1. Sequencing was performed on blood. The origin of this receptor is a man aged 55 to 70 in good health. The nucleotide sequence reads TGTGCCAGCAGCTTTGACAGGGTGGTCCACGAGCAGTACTTC. It codes for CASSFDRVVHEQYF.